Below, 14 T cell receptor beta chains from the same sample are listed, as sequenced in a study of cytomegalovirus exposure and HLA in healthy donors. The PCR ran on 60 Vbeta and 13 Jbeta primers. Method: immunoSEQ multiplex PCR; TCRdb's copy keeps in-frame clones and lacks some. The data show fewer than 200,000 clones, around 90% seen once. The sequenced material came from PBMCs. The receptors were gathered from a boy aged 2-15 years in good health and CMV-seronegative.

This sequence joins TRBV2 and TRBJ1-4; 12 positions match TRBD1. Germline V CDR1 and CDR2: SNHLY, FYNNEI. The trim removed 6 bases at V and 10 bases at J, leaving 12 bases unmatched. CDR3 length: 16 amino acids. The CDR3 DNA reads as TGTGCCAGCAGAGGGACAGGGGGCGAGGGTTTCCCAAAACTGTTTTTT. This translates into CASRGTGGEGFPKLFF.

The genes are TRBV20-1 and TRBJ2-7; no clear D gene. Trimming shortened V by 5 bases and J by 6 bases, and 11 bases separated the two germline ends. Germline CDR1 is DFQATT and CDR2 is SNEGSKA (reference sequence). The CDR3 totals 11 residues. CDR3 nucleotides: TGCAGTGCTCTCTCCCTTAGCGAGCAGTACTTC. This sequence encodes CSALSLSEQYF.

The chain carries TRBV7-2 and TRBJ1-2; maybe TRBD1 (5 bases). The germline V gene encodes CDR1 SGHTA and CDR2 FQGNSA. The CDR3 totals 16 residues. Trimming cost V 5 bases and J 7 bases, with 23 bases left between them. CDR3 in DNA: TGTGCCAGCAGCCCCCGGTCGGGGGACCCCTTGGGTGGCTACACCTTC. Residues: CASSPRSGDPLGGYTF.

This sequence joins TRBV7-9 and TRBJ2-1, with TRBD1 matching over 8 bases. Germline V gene sequence: CDR1 SEHNR, CDR2 FQNEAQ (reference sequence). Germline trimming cut 1 base from V and 8 bases from J; bases unmatched to any gene: 19. The CDR3 runs to 19 residues. This CDR3 is CASSLGFRGRTGIGYEQFF. CDR3 DNA sequence: TGTGCCAGCAGCTTAGGTTTTCGTGGGAGGACAGGGATCGGGTATGAGCAGTTCTTC.

Only one count was recorded for this clone. Here the CDR3 reads CASSFLDPAGGSEQFF. CDR3 DNA: TGCGCCAGCAGCTTCCTCGACCCTGCGGGGGGCTCTGAGCAGTTCTTC. This chain uses TRBV5-1 with TRBJ2-1; 8 positions match TRBD2. The CDR3 covers 16 residues. Germline loops: CDR1 SGHRS, CDR2 YFSETQ. Trimming at V came to 2 bases and at J to 9 bases, leaving 13 bases not matched to a gene.

This chain connects TRBV18 to TRBJ2-1, with TRBD1 matching over 7 bases. The CDR3 loop spans 15 amino acids. The V gene end was trimmed by 3 bases and the J gene end by 2 bases; junction bases not matched to a gene: 4. Germline values: CDR1 KGHSH, CDR2 LQKENI. The CDR3 DNA sequence: TGTGCCAGCTCACCCACAGGGGACGCCTACAATGAGCAGTTCTTC. Translation gives CASSPTGDAYNEQFF.

This chain joins TRBV7-9 and TRBJ2-3, with D possibly TRBD2 on 5 matching bases. V lost 5 bases and J 0 bases, leaving 18 bases between the germline ends. The V gene's germline CDR1 is SEHNR and CDR2 FQNEAQ (reference sequence). This CDR3 is 17 amino acids long. CDR3 in amino acids: CASSPGLGGLSTDTQYF. CDR3 DNA: TGTGCCAGCAGCCCCGGCCTGGGTGGACTGAGCACAGATACGCAGTATTTT.

This clone was recorded a few times. The rearrangement joins TRBV6-1 to TRBJ2-7, with a tentative D call TRBD1 (6 bases). The CDR3 contains 14 residues. The V end was cut by 7 bases, the J end by 6 bases, with 19 bases between. The germline V gene encodes CDR1 MNHNS and CDR2 SASEGT. CDR3 protein: CASTKDRGPFEQYF. In DNA form, the CDR3 reads TGTGCCAGCACCAAGGACAGAGGTCCCTTCGAGCAGTACTTC.

The chain recombines TRBV5-1 with TRBJ1-5, with no clear D. The CDR3 loop spans 15 amino acids. V shed 4 bases and J shed 0 bases, with 11 bases lying between them. CDR1 is SGHRS, CDR2 YFSETQ, per germline. Here the CDR3 reads CASSPSGGSNQPQHF. CDR3 DNA sequence: TGCGCCAGCAGCCCCAGCGGAGGTAGCAATCAGCCCCAGCATTTT.

The chain uses TRBV19 and TRBJ2-1; weak D call: TRBD2 (6 bases). The CDR3 length is 15 residues. Germline loops: CDR1 LNHDA, CDR2 SQIVND (reference sequence). The V end was cut by 9 bases, the J end by 5 bases, with 20 bases between. The CDR3 region has the DNA TGTGCCAGCCGCAGGGACGGGAGACTTCACAATGAGCAGTTCTTC. This translates into CASRRDGRLHNEQFF.

This clone appeared a single time. CDR3 sequence (DNA): TGTGCCAGCAGCACGCAGGGTTGGCTTTATGGCTACACCTTC. Its protein is CASSTQGWLYGYTF. V is TRBV5-4 and J is TRBJ1-2; D is perhaps TRBD1 (5 bases). V dropped 4 bases and J dropped 5 bases, with 15 bases sitting between them. The CDR3 is made up of 14 amino acids. Germline V gene sequence: CDR1 SGHNT, CDR2 YYREEE (reference sequence).

The rearrangement joins TRBV5-1 to TRBJ2-2; 9 positions match TRBD2. Germline V gives CDR1 SGHRS, CDR2 YFSETQ. The CDR3 contains 16 residues. Losses at the gene ends were 2 bases for V and 4 bases for J; bases not matched to a gene: 6. CDR3 sequence: CASSFAGGPGTGELFF. Here the CDR3 DNA reads TGCGCCAGCAGCTTCGCGGGAGGGCCCGGCACCGGGGAGCTGTTTTTT. The variable domain in full, completed from reference TRBV5-1 and TRBJ2-2, reads KAGVTQTPRYLIKTRGQQVTLSCSPISGHRSVSWYQQTPGQGLQFLFEYFSETQRNKGNFPGRFSGRQFSNSRSEMNVSTLELGDSALYLCASSFAGGPGTGELFFGEGSRLTVL.

The rearrangement uses TRBV12-5 and TRBJ1-2, with TRBD1 matching 10 bases. This CDR3 spans 15 amino acids. Germline trimming cut 0 bases from V and 7 bases from J; bases unmatched to any gene: 5. The germline V gene encodes CDR1 LGHNT and CDR2 FRNRAP. This chain's CDR3 is CASGLVGDRGPGYTF. The DNA of the CDR3 is TGTGCTAGTGGTTTGGTAGGGGACAGGGGACCTGGCTACACCTTC.

This sequence joins TRBV6-6 and TRBJ2-1, with 9 bases lining up with TRBD1. Germline values: CDR1 MNHNY, CDR2 SVGAGI (reference sequence). With V trimmed by 11 bases and J by 5 bases, 16 bases remained unmatched. CDR3 length: 16 amino acids. CDR3 coding DNA: TGTGCCGCCGGGACAGGGCTTGCCAGCACCAACAATGAGCAGTTCTTC. The encoded protein is CAAGTGLASTNNEQFF.